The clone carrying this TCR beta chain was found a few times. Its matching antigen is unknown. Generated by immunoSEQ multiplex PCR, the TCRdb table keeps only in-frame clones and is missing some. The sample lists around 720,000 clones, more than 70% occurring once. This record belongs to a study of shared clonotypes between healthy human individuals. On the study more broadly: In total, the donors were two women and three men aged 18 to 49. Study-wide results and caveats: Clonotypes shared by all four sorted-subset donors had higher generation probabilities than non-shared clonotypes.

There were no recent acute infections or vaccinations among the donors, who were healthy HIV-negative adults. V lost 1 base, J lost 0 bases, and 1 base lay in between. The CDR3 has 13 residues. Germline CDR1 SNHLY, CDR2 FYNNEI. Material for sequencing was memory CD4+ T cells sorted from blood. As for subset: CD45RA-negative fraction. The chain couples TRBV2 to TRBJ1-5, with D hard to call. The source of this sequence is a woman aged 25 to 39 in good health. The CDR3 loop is CASSEGSNQPQHF. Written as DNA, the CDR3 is TGTGCCAGCAGTGAAGGTAGCAATCAGCCCCAGCATTTT.